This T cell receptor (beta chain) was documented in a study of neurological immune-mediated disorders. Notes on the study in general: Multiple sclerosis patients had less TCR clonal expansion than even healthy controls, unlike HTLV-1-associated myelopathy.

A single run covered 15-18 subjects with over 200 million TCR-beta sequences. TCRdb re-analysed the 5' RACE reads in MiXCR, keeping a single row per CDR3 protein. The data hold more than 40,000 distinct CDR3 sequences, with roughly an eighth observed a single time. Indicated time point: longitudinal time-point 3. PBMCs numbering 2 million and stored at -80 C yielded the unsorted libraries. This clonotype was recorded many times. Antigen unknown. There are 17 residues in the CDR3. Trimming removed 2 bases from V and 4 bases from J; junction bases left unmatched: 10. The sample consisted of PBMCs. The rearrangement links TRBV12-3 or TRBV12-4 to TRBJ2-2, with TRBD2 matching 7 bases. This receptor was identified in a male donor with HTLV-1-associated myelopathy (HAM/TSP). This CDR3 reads CASSLILGTNPTGELFF. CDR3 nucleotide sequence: TGTGCCAGCAGTTTAATCCTGGGGACTAACCCCACCGGGGAGCTGTTTTTT.